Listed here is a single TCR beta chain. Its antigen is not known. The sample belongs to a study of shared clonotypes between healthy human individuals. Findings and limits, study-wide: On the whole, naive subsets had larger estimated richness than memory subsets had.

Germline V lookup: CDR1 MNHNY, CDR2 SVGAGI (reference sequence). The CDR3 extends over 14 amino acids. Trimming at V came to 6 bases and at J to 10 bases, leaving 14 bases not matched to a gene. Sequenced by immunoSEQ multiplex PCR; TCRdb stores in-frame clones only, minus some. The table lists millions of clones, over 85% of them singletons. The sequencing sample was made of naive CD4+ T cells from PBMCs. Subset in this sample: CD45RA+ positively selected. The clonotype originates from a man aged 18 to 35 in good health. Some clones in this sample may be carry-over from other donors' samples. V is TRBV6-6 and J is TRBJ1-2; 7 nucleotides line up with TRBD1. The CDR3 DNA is TGTGCCAGCAGGGGCCGTCGGGACAGTGAAAACTACACCTTC. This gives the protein CASRGRRDSENYTF.